This T cell receptor beta chain was sequenced in a study of cytomegalovirus exposure and HLA in healthy donors. The CDR3 totals 15 residues. After removal of 1 base from V and 15 bases from J, the junction contained 12 bases not matched to a gene. Germline CDR1 and CDR2: MGHRA and YSYEKL. Some clones are missing from TCRdb's copy, which holds only in-frame ones; the method was immunoSEQ multiplex PCR. The profile shows about 170,000 clones, roughly nine tenths of them singletons. V usage is TRBV4-1 and J usage is TRBJ2-1; TRBD2 aligns across 10 bases. The receptor comes from a woman between 18 and 30 years old in good health and CMV-seropositive. The sample comprised PBMCs. The CDR3 region has the DNA TGCGCCAGCAGCCAAGGGCCACTAGCGGGAAAGGTTCCGTTCTTC. This codes for CASSQGPLAGKVPFF.